This note documents a single T cell receptor beta chain sequence. The CDR3 has 17 amino acids. Germline values: CDR1 SGHTA, CDR2 FQGTGA. V lost 0 bases and J lost 4, with 15 bases in between. The entry originates in a study of T cell responses to AZD1222 COVID-19 vaccine. Clones were sequenced by immunoSEQ multiplex PCR, and TCRdb holds only the in-frame ones, with some missing. The sample contains around 120,000 clones, around 90% of which appear only once. The clonotype comes from an adult in good health. J is TRBJ2-2 and V is TRBV7-3; a weak D match, TRBD2 (6 bases). Here the sequenced sample was peripheral blood, taken on day 0 of MenACWY control vaccination. CDR3 nucleotide sequence: TGTGCCAGCAGCTTAACGGCCTCGCGGGACCGCACCGGGGAGCTGTTTTTT. It specifies CASSLTASRDRTGELFF.